This T cell receptor (beta chain) was identified in a study of OX40 agonist ivuxolimab in advanced cancers. On the study more broadly: Prior therapy, whether anti-PD-1, anti-PD-L1 or anti-CTLA-4, was allowed, and 40% had some.

Clones were read by immunoSEQ multiplex PCR, and TCRdb kept only the in-frame ones, dropping some. The table has roughly 19,000 clones, around 82% seen once. This TCR was recovered from an adult with an advanced solid tumor such as melanoma, head and neck, liver or kidney cancer. The source was CD4+ or CD8+ T cells sorted from blood, collected in a trial of the OX40 agonist ivuxolimab.

The CDR3 loop is CASSLVGGSGTEAFF. Written as DNA, the CDR3 is TGCGCCAGCAGCTTGGTAGGGGGCTCTGGGACTGAAGCTTTCTTT. This sequence joins TRBV5-1 and TRBJ1-1, with 7 bases identical to TRBD1. V shed 0 bases, J shed 5 bases, and the junction held 7 bases outside the gene matches. Germline V lookup: CDR1 SGHRS, CDR2 YFSETQ. The CDR3 totals 15 residues. The full variable domain, rest sourced from reference TRBV5-1 and TRBJ1-1, is KAGVTQTPRYLIKTRGQQVTLSCSPISGHRSVSWYQQTPGQGLQFLFEYFSETQRNKGNFPGRFSGRQFSNSRSEMNVSTLELGDSALYLCASSLVGGSGTEAFFGQGTRLTVV.